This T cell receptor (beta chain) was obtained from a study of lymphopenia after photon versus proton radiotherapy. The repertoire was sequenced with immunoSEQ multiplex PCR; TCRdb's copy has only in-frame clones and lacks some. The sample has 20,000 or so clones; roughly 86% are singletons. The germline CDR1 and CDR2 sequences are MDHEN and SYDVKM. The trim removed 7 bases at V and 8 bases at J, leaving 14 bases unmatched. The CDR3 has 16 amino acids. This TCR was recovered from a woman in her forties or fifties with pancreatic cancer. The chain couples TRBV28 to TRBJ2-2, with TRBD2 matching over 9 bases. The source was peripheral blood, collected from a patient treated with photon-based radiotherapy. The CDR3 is CASTTLLSGGEGELFF. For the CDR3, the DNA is TGTGCCAGCACCACATTACTTAGCGGGGGTGAGGGGGAGCTGTTTTTT.